The T cell receptor (beta chain) under discussion was sequenced for a study of regulatory T cells in long-lasting Graves disease. Study results and caveats: Accuracy could have been hurt by small sample size. Persistent patients shared more public clonotypes (about 3,000) than newly diagnosed patients (under 1,000).

A word on this clonotype: What it recognizes is unknown. One base away lies a much larger clone, so this may be a sequencing read error.

Described time point: newly diagnosed GD, antithyroid drugs for less than 3 months. Construction of the TCR library relied on RNA isolated from PBMCs. For TCR beta, libraries came from iRepertoire HTBI primers and Arm-PCR of CDR3 regions. Authors' methods: Identification across samples found more than 55 TRBV and over 12 TRBJ segments. TCRdb used MiXCR to reprocess the multiplex PCR reads, holding one entry per CDR3 protein. TCRdb's processing, not the study's, gives the V and J calls here. The table lists about 320,000 distinct CDR3 sequences, roughly 18% of them singletons, with about 39% in the top ten. The germline CDR1 and CDR2 sequences are DFQATT and SNEGSKA (reference sequence). CDR3 length equals 11 residues.

The sequences come from peripheral blood mononuclear cells (PBMCs), collected at new diagnosis, from a patient treated with antithyroid drugs. The chain combines TRBV20-1 with TRBJ1-1; D gene ambiguous. This TCR was recovered from a female donor with Graves disease. CDR3 sequence: CSAKLNTEALF. In DNA, the CDR3 is TGCAGTGCTAAGTTGAACACTGAAGCTTTGTTT.